A single sample is the source of the 28 T cell receptor beta chains below, sequenced in a study of T cell responses to AZD1222 COVID-19 vaccine. Data came from immunoSEQ multiplex PCR; TCRdb stores just in-frame clones and leaves some out. The repertoire holds about 100,000 clones, with about 88% as singletons. This material consisted of peripheral blood, taken on day 0 of AZD1222 vaccination. These receptors all stem from an adult in good health.

This clone was found once. The J gene is TRBJ2-5, the V gene TRBV27, with D perhaps matching TRBD1 (6 bases). Trimming cost V 0 bases and J 1 base, with 15 bases left between them. Germline V gives CDR1 MNHEY, CDR2 SMNVEV (reference sequence). The CDR3 runs 17 residues. Here the CDR3 reads CASSLSIQGYSQETQYF. In nucleotides, the CDR3 is TGTGCCAGCAGTTTATCGATACAGGGCTACTCCCAAGAGACCCAGTACTTC.

This sequence joins TRBV15 and TRBJ2-1, with 7 bases identical to TRBD2. V was clipped by 1 base and J by 2 bases; unmatched bases: 11. CDR1 and CDR2 from the germline V gene are LNHNV and YYDKDF (reference sequence). This CDR3 is built from 18 residues. CDR3 sequence reads: CATSRGAGLADPYNEQFF. CDR3 DNA sequence: TGTGCCACCAGCAGAGGTGCAGGGCTAGCGGATCCCTACAATGAGCAGTTCTTC.

The chain employs TRBV6-2 or TRBV6-3 and TRBJ1-5; tentative D call: TRBD1 (6 bases). The germline V gene has CDR1 MNHEY and CDR2 SVGEGT. V was trimmed by 6 bases and J by 4 bases, leaving 16 bases between them. The length of the CDR3 is 15 residues. DNA for the CDR3: TGTGCCAGCAGCTCACAGGGTGTGGGGAATCAGCCCCAGCATTTT. It encodes CASSSQGVGNQPQHF.

This chain joins TRBV6-2 or TRBV6-3 and TRBJ1-5; 9 bases fit TRBD1. Losses at the gene ends were 6 bases for V and 5 bases for J; bases not matched to a gene: 8. CDR3 length: 15 amino acids. Germline V gene data show CDR1 as MNHEY and CDR2 as SVGEGT. CDR3 sequence reads: CASSSDRGGYQPQHF. The CDR3 DNA is TGTGCCAGCAGCTCGGACAGGGGAGGTTATCAGCCCCAGCATTTT.

The gene calls are TRBV27 and TRBJ2-1, with D unclear. The V gene lost 6 bases and the J gene lost 13 bases, with 19 bases spanning the gap. Per germline, CDR1 MNHEY and CDR2 SMNVEV (reference sequence). The CDR3 spans 13 residues. CDR3 nucleotides: TGTGCCAGCAGCCGTACCAGTGACCGGCGACAGTTCTTC. Encoded protein: CASSRTSDRRQFF.

The CDR3: CASSARDRGSNEQFF. Here the CDR3 DNA reads TGTGCCAGCAGCGCCCGGGACAGGGGATCCAATGAGCAGTTCTTC. The chain uses TRBV7-9 and TRBJ2-1; 10 bases agree with TRBD1. V dropped 5 bases and J dropped 6; count of bases not matched to a gene: 7. The V gene's germline CDR1 is SEHNR and CDR2 FQNEAQ (reference sequence). This CDR3 is 15 amino acids long.

The chain uses TRBV25-1 and TRBJ1-2; D is uncertain. This CDR3 is 13 amino acids long. The germline V gene has CDR1 MGHDK and CDR2 SYGVNS. The V and J ends lost 9 bases and 6 bases respectively, with 17 bases between them. The DNA of the CDR3 is TGTGCCAGTCGAACCCCCCACGGCCATGGCTACACCTTC. It translates to CASRTPHGHGYTF.

The chain links TRBV5-6 to TRBJ1-4, with 12 bases matching TRBD1. Germline assignment: CDR1 SGHDT and CDR2 YYEEEE. Trimming took 4 bases from V and 10 from J; bases not matched to a gene: 2. The length of the CDR3 is 13 residues. CDR3 in amino acids: CASSPGQGAKLFF. The CDR3 DNA reads TGTGCCAGCAGCCCGGGACAGGGGGCAAAACTGTTTTTT. The complete variable domain, with remaining parts taken from reference TRBV5-6 and TRBJ1-4, reads DAGVTQSPTHLIKTRGQQVTLRCSPKSGHDTVSWYQQALGQGPQFIFQYYEEEERQRGNFPDRFSGHQFPNYSSELNVNALLLGDSALYLCASSPGQGAKLFFGSGTQLSVL.

This rearrangement joins TRBV7-2 to TRBJ2-5; D not resolved. This CDR3 region has 13 residues. Germline V CDR1 and CDR2: SGHTA, FQGNSA. V dropped 8 bases and J dropped 5 bases, with 15 bases sitting between them. The CDR3 reads CASGPWGVETQYF. CDR3 coding DNA: TGTGCCAGCGGTCCTTGGGGTGTGGAGACCCAGTACTTC.

The gene calls are TRBV7-9 and TRBJ2-1; unclear D gene. This CDR3 is 13 amino acids long. The V gene lost 4 bases and the J gene lost 6 bases, with 10 bases spanning the gap. Looked up from germline, CDR1 is SEHNR and CDR2 is FQNEAQ (reference sequence). As DNA, the CDR3 is TGTGCCAGCAGCTCCAATTCTCTCAATGAGCAGTTCTTC. Its translation: CASSSNSLNEQFF.

CDR3 nucleotide sequence: TGTGCCAGCAGCTTAGCCCCAGGGGGAAGGTACGAGCAGTACTTC. It yields the protein CASSLAPGGRYEQYF. The chain employs TRBV7-2 and TRBJ2-7, with 7 bases fitting TRBD1. Germline lookup yields CDR1 SGHTA and CDR2 FQGNSA. The CDR3 loop spans 15 amino acids. V dropped 0 bases and J dropped 4; count of bases not matched to a gene: 6.

The V call is TRBV12-5, the J call TRBJ2-7; 11 nucleotides line up with TRBD1. There are 15 residues in the CDR3. The trim removed 5 bases at V and 4 bases at J, leaving 7 bases unmatched. The germline V gene has CDR1 LGHNT and CDR2 FRNRAP. CDR3 residues: CASGLLGTGGYEQYF. The CDR3 region has the DNA TGTGCTAGTGGTCTCCTAGGGACAGGGGGATACGAGCAGTACTTC.

The chain carries TRBV6-1 and TRBJ2-1, with a possible D match to TRBD2 (5 bases). Germline V gene lookup returns CDR1 MNHNS and CDR2 SASEGT. V lost 0 bases, J lost 7 bases, and 13 bases lay in between. CDR3 length: 15 residues. The CDR3 nucleotides read TGTGCCAGCAGTGAAGCGCTGGGGAGTTGGAATGAGCAGTTCTTC. Translated: CASSEALGSWNEQFF.

The chain carries TRBV30 and TRBJ1-5, with 7 nucleotides matching TRBD1. The CDR3 extends over 14 amino acids. Germline CDR1 reads GTSNPN; CDR2 reads SVGIG (reference sequence). V lost 1 base, J lost 6 bases, and 6 bases stayed unmatched. The DNA of the CDR3 is TGTGCCTGGAGTGCCGGGACAGTCAGTCAGCCCCAGCATTTT. Amino acids: CAWSAGTVSQPQHF.

This clone was counted between two and nine times. This chain joins TRBV2 and TRBJ2-7, with no clear D. The CDR3 spans 12 residues. Germline values: CDR1 SNHLY, CDR2 FYNNEI. CDR3 sequence reads: CSASRSSYEQYF. CDR3 in DNA: TGTTCGGCCAGCCGGAGCTCCTACGAGCAGTACTTC.

This rearrangement joins TRBV21-1 to TRBJ2-1; TRBD2, the D gene given by the table, was not confirmed from the DNA. TRBV21-1 is a known pseudogene. This CDR3 has 17 residues. The CDR3, as DNA: TGTGCCAGCAGCAAAGCGCCCGGGCGGGGTTACTACAATGAGCAGTTCTTC. Translated: CASSKAPGRGYYNEQFF.

This chain connects TRBV27 to TRBJ2-6, with D possibly TRBD2 on 6 matching bases. Germline loops: CDR1 MNHEY, CDR2 SMNVEV (reference sequence). The CDR3 covers 19 residues. Deletions cut 1 base from V and 0 bases from J, with 16 bases between. The CDR3 sequence is CASSLFAGSYLSGANVLTF. The CDR3, as DNA: TGTGCCAGCAGTTTATTCGCGGGGAGTTACCTCTCTGGGGCCAACGTCCTGACTTTC.

The chain employs TRBV14 and TRBJ2-1, with TRBD2 identical over 9 bases. The CDR3 length is 20 residues. The germline V gene encodes CDR1 SGHDN and CDR2 FVKESK. Unmatched junction bases numbered 13, after V lost 0 bases and J lost 1 base. DNA for the CDR3: TGTGCCAGCAGCCAAGATAGGCCAAGGGCGGGAGGGCCATCCTACAATGAGCAGTTCTTC. It encodes CASSQDRPRAGGPSYNEQFF.

The chain links TRBV5-1 to TRBJ2-1, with D perhaps TRBD1 (6 bases). V dropped 3 bases and J dropped 0 bases, with 10 bases sitting between them. The CDR3 runs to 15 residues. Germline CDR1 is SGHRS and CDR2 is YFSETQ. The CDR3 reads CASSSTGSSYNEQFF. In DNA, the CDR3 is TGCGCCAGCAGCTCCACAGGGAGCTCCTACAATGAGCAGTTCTTC.

The chain recombines TRBV6-2 or TRBV6-3 with TRBJ1-1; D perhaps matches TRBD1 (5 bases). Deletions cut 2 bases from V and 1 base from J, with 5 bases between. Looked up from germline, CDR1 is MNHEY and CDR2 is SVGEGT. The CDR3 is made up of 13 amino acids. CDR3 sequence reads: CASSYGQNTEAFF. The DNA of the CDR3 is TGTGCCAGCAGTTACGGACAGAACACTGAAGCTTTCTTT.

The CDR3 protein is CASTPSWDGEAFF. The CDR3 bases are TGTGCCAGTACCCCCAGTTGGGACGGCGAAGCTTTCTTT. The chain links TRBV19 to TRBJ1-1; a possible D gene is TRBD1 (5 bases). The CDR3 has 13 amino acids. Germline loops: CDR1 LNHDA, CDR2 SQIVND (reference sequence). Trimming took off 7 bases at V and 8 bases at J, with 17 bases between the two ends.

The rearrangement joins TRBV19 to TRBJ2-3, with 7 bases aligning to TRBD2. The CDR3 is 13 residues long. Germline CDR1 reads LNHDA; CDR2 reads SQIVND (reference sequence). V gave up 9 bases and J gave up 6 bases; unmatched junction bases: 9. CDR3 sequence reads: CASAGVSFDTQYF. Written as DNA, the CDR3 is TGTGCCAGCGCGGGAGTTTCGTTCGATACGCAGTATTTT.

The rearrangement links TRBV6-5 to TRBJ1-5, with a weak D call TRBD1 (6 bases). V was clipped by 4 bases and J by 2 bases, with 9 bases between them. The CDR3 covers 14 residues. In germline, CDR1 is MNHEY, CDR2 SVGAGI. The CDR3 coding sequence is TGTGCCAGCAGTTTACAGGGAGGCAATCAGCCCCAGCATTTT. Translation: CASSLQGGNQPQHF.

To note about this clone: The sample holds other DNA sequences that translate to the same CDR3. The chain employs TRBV20-1 and TRBJ1-1, with a weak D call TRBD1 (5 bases). Trimming shortened V by 3 bases and J by 4 bases, and 12 bases separated the two germline ends. CDR3 size: 13 residues. The germline gives CDR1 DFQATT, CDR2 SNEGSKA (reference sequence). The CDR3 DNA reads TGCAGTGCTAGTAGGCAGGGAGGCACTGAAGCTTTCTTT. This encodes CSASRQGGTEAFF.

The CDR3 protein is CASSLELTTYNEQFF. The CDR3 coding sequence is TGTGCCAGCAGCTTAGAACTAACTACTTACAATGAGCAGTTCTTC. V gene TRBV7-2 combines with J gene TRBJ2-1; no clear D gene. The CDR3 sequence is 15 residues long. The V and J ends lost 1 base and 4 bases respectively, with 11 bases between them. From germline, CDR1 is SGHTA and CDR2 FQGNSA.

The chain is built from TRBV11-2 and TRBJ2-3, with TRBD2 identical over 11 bases. The CDR3 runs 17 residues. The trim removed 5 bases at V and 0 bases at J, leaving 7 bases unmatched. Looked up from germline, CDR1 is SGHAT and CDR2 is FQNNGV. Here the CDR3 DNA reads TGTGCCAGCAGCCGGGGACTAGCGGAGTCTAGCACAGATACGCAGTATTTT. It codes for CASSRGLAESSTDTQYF.

The chain carries TRBV6-5 and TRBJ1-4, with D maybe TRBD1 (5 bases). Germline V gene sequence: CDR1 MNHEY, CDR2 SVGAGI. The CDR3 is 15 residues long. Between the trimmed V and J ends, which lost 5 bases and 0 bases, there was a span of 10 bases. The CDR3 coding sequence is TGTGCCAGCAGTCGGACATATGCAACTAATGAAAAACTGTTTTTT. Translated, it gives CASSRTYATNEKLFF.

The chain is built from TRBV4-1 and TRBJ2-2; TRBD1 is a possible D gene (5 bases). Trimming took off 2 bases at V and 6 bases at J, with 7 bases between the two ends. In germline, CDR1 is MGHRA, CDR2 YSYEKL. The CDR3 runs 13 residues. This chain's CDR3 is CASSQLGAGELFF. DNA of the CDR3: TGCGCCAGCAGCCAATTAGGGGCCGGGGAGCTGTTTTTT.